These 24 T cell receptor beta chains originate from one sample sequenced in a study of blood T cells in healthy people across ages (dated by TCRdb to about 2015). Library construction relied on 5' RACE. Instrument on record: Illumina HiSeq 2500. A second PCR of roughly 6 to 12 cycles was performed with a sample-barcoded 5' primer and a J-beta primer mix. TCRdb cleaned the public reads at Q25 with fastp, built clones with MiXCR and kept in-frame beta chains. Records with the same CDR3 protein are collapsed into one entry carrying the most frequent genes and DNA. The sample data list around 800,000 distinct CDR3 sequences, and less than 80% of these were observed just once. Approximately 30% of the sample lies in the top ten. Sequences were obtained from blood. The receptors were gathered from a man younger than 45 in good health.

DNA of the CDR3: TGCAGTGCTAGAGATCCTAGCTTCTACAATGAGCAGTACTTC. It codes for CSARDPSFYNEQYF. This chain links TRBV20-1 with TRBJ2-1, with TRBD2 as a possible D gene (5 bases). The J call may not be correct, given that the DNA end is closer to TRBJ2-7. Per the germline V gene, CDR1 is DFQATT and CDR2 is SNEGSKA (reference sequence). The CDR3 has 14 residues.

J is TRBJ2-5 and V is TRBV29-1, with TRBD2 as a possible D gene (6 bases). The DNA end favors TRBJ2-7, so the J call may be wrong. This CDR3 is 10 amino acids long. The V gene's germline CDR1 is SQVTM and CDR2 ANQGSEA. CDR3 protein: CSVGGNEQYF. The CDR3 DNA follows: TGCAGCGTTGGCGGGAACGAGCAGTACTTC.

Only a few counts were recorded for this clonotype. This rearrangement joins TRBV29-1 to TRBJ2-5; 7 nucleotides agree with TRBD1. The DNA end lines up better with TRBJ2-7; the J call may be wrong. The CDR3 runs to 12 residues. Germline values: CDR1 SQVTM, CDR2 ANQGSEA. Written as DNA, the CDR3 is TGCAGCGTTGGAGGGGGCGGGTACGAGCAGTACTTC. Residues: CSVGGGGYEQYF.

The CDR3 here is CASSYGRGLSTDTQYF. The CDR3 coding sequence is TGTGCCAGCAGTTACGGCAGGGGGCTTAGCACAGATACGCAGTATTTT. This sequence joins TRBV6-5 and TRBJ2-3, with 8 bases identical to TRBD1. From germline, CDR1 is MNHEY and CDR2 SVGAGI. Trimming removed 2 bases from V and 0 bases from J; junction bases left unmatched: 4. The length of the CDR3 is 16 residues.

The genes are TRBV20-1 and TRBJ2-3; 8 bases line up with TRBD1. CDR1 DFQATT and CDR2 SNEGSKA come from the germline V gene (reference sequence). The CDR3 is made up of 14 amino acids. J gave up 1 base and V 4 bases, and 4 bases lay outside the gene matches. The DNA for the CDR3 is TGCAGTGCTAACCCGGGACAGGGCACAGATACGCAGTATTTT. Protein: CSANPGQGTDTQYF.

The CDR3 nucleotides are TGTGCCAGCAGAATTCAGAACAGGGGGCCTGTCGAGCAGTACTTC. The encoded protein is CASRIQNRGPVEQYF. The chain employs TRBV28 and TRBJ2-7; TRBD1 matches 9 bases. Looked up from germline, CDR1 is MDHEN and CDR2 is SYDVKM. The CDR3 is 15 amino acids. Trimming at V came to 6 bases and at J to 6 bases, leaving 12 bases not matched to a gene.

The chain employs TRBV20-1 and TRBJ1-2; D is uncertain. Germline CDR1 DFQATT, CDR2 SNEGSKA (reference sequence). The CDR3 sequence is 13 residues long. The V end was cut by 1 base, the J end by 0 bases, with 6 bases between. In DNA form, the CDR3 reads TGCAGTGCTAGAGGTTCAGCTAACTATGGCTACACCTTC. It translates to CSARGSANYGYTF.

About this clonotype itself: One junction end does not reproduce the germline sequence, and a read error may be involved. V and J are TRBV11-2 and TRBJ2-2; the D gene could be TRBD1 or TRBD2 (6 bases each). The CDR3 extends over 14 amino acids. Germline assignment: CDR1 SGHAT and CDR2 FQNNGV. The CDR3 bases are TGTGCCGGCAGTTCGGAGGGGGTTGGGGGGGAGCTGTTTTTT. Its translation is CAGSSEGVGGELFF.

This clonotype was counted many times. The chain employs TRBV29-1 and TRBJ2-5; no clear D gene. V lost 2 bases to trimming and J lost 4 bases, with 11 bases between them. CDR1 SQVTM and CDR2 ANQGSEA come from the germline V gene. This CDR3 comprises 13 residues. The CDR3 DNA reads as TGCAGCGTTGAAAACCCCTCGGGAGAGACCCAGTACTTC. The encoded protein is CSVENPSGETQYF.

The rearrangement uses TRBV29-1 and TRBJ2-1, with D possibly called TRBD1 or TRBD2 (5 bases each). Germline values: CDR1 SQVTM, CDR2 ANQGSEA. V was shortened by 6 bases and J by 4 bases, with 16 bases between the two germline ends. The CDR3 sequence is 14 residues long. The CDR3 nucleotides are TGCAGCGTAATAGCAGAGGGGTCTTACAATGAGCAGTTCTTC. The encoded protein is CSVIAEGSYNEQFF.

The genes are TRBV6-5 and TRBJ1-5, with 7 bases fitting TRBD1. CDR3 size: 15 residues. The V gene's germline CDR1 is MNHEY and CDR2 SVGAGI. The V segment lost 6 bases and the J segment 0 bases; nucleotides outside the gene matches: 5. Written as DNA, the CDR3 is TGTGCCAGCAGCTTGACAGGGATTAGCAATCAGCCCCAGCATTTT. Its protein product is CASSLTGISNQPQHF.

The genes are TRBV5-6 and TRBJ2-1, with a possible D match to TRBD2 (6 bases). The CDR3 contains 13 residues. The germline CDR1 and CDR2 sequences are SGHDT and YYEEEE. The V gene lost 6 bases and the J gene lost 7 bases, with 14 bases spanning the gap. Written as DNA, the CDR3 is TGTGCCAGCACCGGGACTGTCTGGAATGAGCAGTTCTTC. Its translation: CASTGTVWNEQFF.

The gene calls are TRBV20-1 and TRBJ2-5, with 10 bases that match TRBD2. The V gene's germline CDR1 is DFQATT and CDR2 SNEGSKA (reference sequence). J was trimmed by 1 base and V by 6 bases; bases with no gene match: 11. The CDR3 length is 16 residues. For the CDR3, the DNA is TGCAGTGCAGCAAAAAGGACTAGCGGTTTCCAAGAGACCCAGTACTTC. This codes for CSAAKRTSGFQETQYF.

The sample holds a few counts of this clonotype. The rearrangement joins TRBV29-1 to TRBJ2-1; 8 bases are a match to TRBD2. The CDR3 contains 13 residues. From germline, CDR1 is SQVTM and CDR2 ANQGSEA. The ends lost 5 bases at V and 8 bases at J; junction bases unmatched: 8. In DNA form, the CDR3 reads TGCAGCGTTTATCCGGGGGGGTTCGATGAGCAGTTCTTC. This encodes CSVYPGGFDEQFF.

As concerns this clonotype: Compared with germline, one end of the junction differs, possibly owing to a read error. The rearrangement uses TRBV3-1 and TRBJ2-3, with D unresolved. CDR3 length: 11 residues. Germline values: CDR1 LGHDT, CDR2 YNNKEL (reference sequence). DNA for the CDR3: TGTGTCAGCAGCCAACTTGACGCGCAGTATTTT. Amino acid sequence: CVSSQLDAQYF.

This chain uses TRBV7-2 with TRBJ2-5; TRBD2 is a possible D gene (5 bases). V was pared by 5 bases and J by 1 base, with 17 bases between. The CDR3 is made up of 16 amino acids. Germline V gives CDR1 SGHTA, CDR2 FQGNSA. Here the CDR3 DNA reads TGTGCCAGCAGCATCGAACTACACCTAGCCCAAGAGACCCAGTACTTC. Its protein is CASSIELHLAQETQYF.

V gene TRBV7-2 combines with J gene TRBJ1-2, with 8 bases aligning to TRBD1. CDR1 is SGHTA, CDR2 FQGNSA, per germline. There are 15 residues in the CDR3. V was pared by 4 bases and J by 4 bases, with 8 bases of the junction left unmatched. The chain's CDR3 is CASSSGTGWGYGYTF. Written as DNA, the CDR3 is TGTGCCAGCAGCTCCGGGACAGGCTGGGGCTATGGCTACACCTTC.

The gene calls are TRBV3-1 and TRBJ1-5; the D is unclear. This CDR3 spans 16 amino acids. V lost 1 base and J lost 6, with 16 bases in between. Per germline, CDR1 LGHDT and CDR2 YNNKEL (reference sequence). The CDR3 protein is CASSQGRGGPPQPQHF. The CDR3 DNA follows: TGTGCCAGCAGCCAAGGTCGTGGAGGGCCCCCTCAGCCCCAGCATTTT.

The chain carries TRBV4-3 and TRBJ1-2, with 7 bases aligning to TRBD1. The V and J ends lost 3 bases and 4 bases, in that order; junction bases with no gene match: 5. CDR1 LGHNA and CDR2 YSLEER come from the germline V gene. CDR3 length: 14 residues. The CDR3 sequence: CASSHNRGSYGYTF. The CDR3 bases are TGCGCCAGCAGCCACAACAGGGGCTCCTATGGCTACACCTTC.

The chain links TRBV28 to TRBJ2-5, with D possibly matching TRBD2 (6 bases). V was shortened by 8 bases and J by 2 bases, with 18 bases between the two germline ends. The CDR3 spans 15 residues. Germline V lookup: CDR1 MDHEN, CDR2 SYDVKM. The CDR3 DNA is TGTGCCAGCTTAACGCGGCGGGACCGACAAGAGACCCAGTACTTC. Amino acid sequence: CASLTRRDRQETQYF.

This chain uses TRBV27 with TRBJ2-1, with 7 bases lining up with TRBD1. After removal of 6 bases from V and 2 bases from J, the junction contained 4 bases not matched to a gene. The CDR3 covers 14 residues. CDR1 and CDR2 from the germline V gene are MNHEY and SMNVEV (reference sequence). CDR3 in DNA: TGTGCCAGCAGCCATAGGGGGCCCTACAATGAGCAGTTCTTC. Its translation: CASSHRGPYNEQFF.

J is TRBJ1-4 and V is TRBV18; D remains ambiguous. Germline values: CDR1 KGHSH, CDR2 LQKENI. Trimming pared 6 bases from V and 4 bases from J, leaving 6 bases between. The CDR3 is 12 residues long. CDR3: CASSGDNEKLFF. CDR3 DNA: TGTGCCAGCTCCGGAGATAATGAAAAACTGTTTTTT.

The genes are TRBV9 and TRBJ2-1; D gene uncertain. Germline loops: CDR1 SGDLS, CDR2 YYNGEE. The CDR3 covers 16 residues. V lost 0 bases to trimming and J lost 5 bases, with 15 bases between them. The CDR3 nucleotides are TGTGCCAGCAGCGTAGATTTGTTTGGGGAAAACAATGAGCAGTTCTTC. Residues: CASSVDLFGENNEQFF.

J is TRBJ2-1 and V is TRBV29-1; 8 bases line up with TRBD2. Germline values: CDR1 SQVTM, CDR2 ANQGSEA. The CDR3 runs to 15 residues. The J segment lost 0 bases and the V segment lost 3 bases, leaving 4 bases of the junction unmatched. CDR3 nucleotide sequence: TGCAGCGTTGACGCTCGGGGGGGCTCCTACAATGAGCAGTTCTTC. Protein sequence: CSVDARGGSYNEQFF.